The T cell receptor (beta chain) under discussion was sequenced for a study of blood T cell repertoires in COVID-19. Study at large: Collection of acute and convalescent COVID-19 samples took place in the United States, Italy and Spain. Nucleic acid was either cDNA or gDNA, and it came from T cells, B-cell-depleted T cells, or PBMCs.

Original handling: Nucleated cell counts were estimated from reference gene primer amplification. Assay: immunoSEQ multiplex PCR; the TCRdb copy retains only in-frame clones and omits some. D and trimming come from the DNA, and the V and J calls and clone size come from that table. The data contain 130,000 to 150,000 clones, 84% of them singletons. Trimming shortened V by 3 bases and J by 0 bases, and 9 bases separated the two germline ends. The germline V gene has CDR1 SGHTA and CDR2 FQGNSA. The CDR3 spans 16 residues. The source is a woman over 75 in a cohort sampled during active or convalescent COVID-19. This rearrangement joins TRBV7-2 to TRBJ2-6; weak D call: TRBD2 (5 bases). Material: peripheral blood. CDR3 residues: CASSFSGGSGANVLTF. The DNA for the CDR3 is TGTGCCAGCAGCTTCTCCGGAGGCTCTGGGGCCAACGTCCTGACTTTC.